This TCR beta chain was found in a study of early T cells in non-severe SARS-CoV-2 infection (dated by TCRdb to the early 2020s). Looking at the study overall: Because TCR sequencing was done on bulk RNA from unsorted whole blood, the alpha and beta chains could not be paired.

Set within a cohort of healthcare workers in London, UK, this nested case-control study involved weekly PCR testing of nasopharyngeal swabs along with blood sampling. Healthcare workers were recruited between 23 and 31 March 2020, during the week of the UK lockdown, and were followed weekly for up to about 16 weeks. V lost 5 bases and J lost 2 bases; the stretch between them is 10 bases long. The CDR3 starts with the cysteine, ends with the phenylalanine, and has 15 residues. The sequence is cut down to CDR3 DNA, 45 bases in frame from base 1. CDR1 and CDR2 (SEHNR, FQNEAQ) derive from the germline V gene (reference sequence). This clonotype was counted only a few times. The target of this receptor is not known. Base qualities are not provided; no much larger clone lies one nucleotide away. The library came from 5' RACE. Sequencing was carried out with a NextSeq 500. Unique molecular identifiers were attached to individual cDNA molecules in the TCR library protocol so that sequencing error and PCR bias could be corrected. Sequencing covered both TCR alpha and beta chains, and within each sample the abundances of alpha and beta sequences were tightly co-correlated. Per the source publication's procedure: Decombinator V4 was used to perform V gene, J gene and CDR3 annotation of TCR sequences. TCRs were defined as expanded if a significant change between any two time points was detected under a Poisson model with p below 0.0001. TCR abundances were normalised to the total number of TCRs sequenced per sample and expressed as counts per million. TRAV1-2 paired with TRAJ12, TRAJ20 or TRAJ33 defined MAIT TCRs, while TRAV10 paired with TRAJ18 defined iNKT TCRs. A search of VDJdb, accessed on 1 November 2021, was run for TCRs annotated to CMV, EBV and SARS-CoV-2, with TCRs annotated for multiple antigens excluded. The raw public reads went through TCRdb reprocessing: fastp at Q25, MiXCR clone calling, in-frame beta chains kept. Each CDR3 protein appears once, grouped with its most common genes and DNA. The V and J calls shown here were made by TCRdb, not taken from the authors' results. The sample records tens of thousands of distinct CDR3 sequences, about 6% of which are singletons. Of the sample, around 5% is held by the ten largest clones.

Points the paper makes about the study in general: VDJdb matching was skewed toward anti-spike CD8 responses, so virus-specific expansions were likely underestimated and private and CD4 specificities were missed.

The chain links TRBV7-9 with TRBJ1-6; no D segment can be confidently identified. Input material: whole blood. The clonotype originates from an adult who was a healthcare worker with PCR-confirmed SARS-CoV-2 infection or an uninfected control (not recorded which). The CDR3: CASSHGSPYNSPLHF. The nucleotides are TGTGCCAGCAGCCACGGTAGCCCCTATAATTCACCCCTCCACTTT.